These T cell receptor beta chains were read from a single sample in a study of STAT3 mutations in large granular lymphocyte leukemia. TCRdb keeps only in-frame clones here, not all; method: immunoSEQ multiplex PCR. Of about 40,000 clones in the sample, nearly 90% were seen once. Input material: PBMCs. The receptors originated from a human donor with T large granular lymphocyte leukemia. Some clones in this sample may be carry-over from other donors' samples. CDR3s include the opening cysteine and the closing phenylalanine or tryptophan. Each record gives: J gene, clone size, D gene, V gene, CDR3 protein, CDR3 DNA. The D gene is left open where the match is weak. Clone size is given for some rows only: seen once, a few or many times, or a class if the clone is expanded.

TRBJ1-1 NA NA TRBV4-1 CASSQVMRPREGAFF TGCGCCAGCAGCCAAGTGATGAGGCCCCGAGAGGGGGCTTTCTTT
TRBJ1-1 NA NA TRBV27 CASSLSLGSEAFF TGTGCCAGCAGTTTATCGCTTGGCAGCGAAGCTTTCTTT
TRBJ1-1 NA NA TRBV19 CASSYRAPNTEAFF TGTGCCAGTAGTTACAGGGCCCCGAACACTGAAGCTTTCTTT
TRBJ2-7 NA NA TRBV7-2 CASSPTVVGAYEQYF TGTGCCAGCAGCCCCACGGTGGTAGGGGCCTACGAGCAGTACTTC
TRBJ1-5 NA NA TRBV6-5 CASSYGGNQPQHF TGTGCCAGCAGTTACGGGGGGAATCAGCCCCAGCATTTT
TRBJ2-4 NA NA TRBV18 CASSPRGASSKNIQYF TGTGCCAGCTCACCCAGAGGGGCTAGTTCCAAAAACATTCAGTACTTC
TRBJ1-6 NA NA TRBV6-5 CASSPHEEANSPLHF TGTGCCAGCAGCCCTCACGAGGAGGCTAATTCACCCCTCCACTTT
TRBJ1-2 NA NA TRBV28 CASSRRGDYGYTF TGTGCCAGCAGTAGAAGGGGGGACTATGGCTACACCTTC
TRBJ2-1 NA NA TRBV7-2 CASTLARSYNEQFF TGTGCCAGCACCCTCGCGCGGTCCTACAATGAGCAGTTCTTC
TRBJ1-2 few NA TRBV14 CASSQVPGWNYGYTF TGTGCCAGCAGCCAAGTTCCAGGGTGGAACTATGGCTACACCTTC
TRBJ2-5 once NA TRBV5-1 CASSPRGRAQETQYF TGCGCCAGCAGCCCGCGGGGCAGGGCCCAAGAGACCCAGTACTTC
TRBJ2-2 NA NA TRBV14 CASSPFRRGELFF TGTGCCAGCAGCCCCTTTCGCCGCGGGGAGCTGTTTTTT
TRBJ2-5 NA TRBD2 TRBV5-1 CASSLALGTSGPQETQYF TGCGCCAGCAGCTTGGCCCTCGGGACTAGTGGGCCCCAAGAGACCCAGTACTTC